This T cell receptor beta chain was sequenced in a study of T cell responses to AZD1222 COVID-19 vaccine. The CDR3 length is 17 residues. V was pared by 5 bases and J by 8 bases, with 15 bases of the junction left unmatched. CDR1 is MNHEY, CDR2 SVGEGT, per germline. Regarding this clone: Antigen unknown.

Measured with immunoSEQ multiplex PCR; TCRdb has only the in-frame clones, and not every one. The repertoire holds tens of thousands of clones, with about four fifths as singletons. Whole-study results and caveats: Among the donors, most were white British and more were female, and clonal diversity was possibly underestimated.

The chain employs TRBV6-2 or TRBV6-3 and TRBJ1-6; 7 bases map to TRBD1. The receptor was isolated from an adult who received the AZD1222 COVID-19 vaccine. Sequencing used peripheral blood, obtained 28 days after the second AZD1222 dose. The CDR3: CASSPRTGGRVDSPLHF. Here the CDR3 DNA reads TGTGCCAGCAGTCCCCGGACAGGAGGAAGGGTTGATTCACCCCTCCACTTT.